The rows below give T cell receptor beta chains drawn from one sample of a study of T cell responses to AZD1222 COVID-19 vaccine. Sequencing used immunoSEQ multiplex PCR; TCRdb keeps in-frame clones, though not all of them. The sample has 170,000 or so clones, roughly 93% seen once. The sample here was peripheral blood, taken on day 0 of AZD1222 vaccination. The receptors derive from an adult in good health. Each CDR3 is given with its conserved first and last residue. The order of the fields is CDR3 protein, CDR3 DNA, V gene, clone size, D gene, J gene. The D gene is left open where the match is weak. Only part of the rows carry a size: once, few, many, or a class if the clone is expanded.

CDR3: CASSQDRGRLDYGYTF
DNA: TGTGCCAGCAGCCAGGACAGGGGGCGACTAGACTATGGCTACACCTTC
V: TRBV28
size: NA
D: TRBD1
J: TRBJ1-2

CDR3: CASSQGQGSGYTF
DNA: TGTGCCAGCAGCCAAGGGCAGGGGAGTGGCTACACCTTC
V: TRBV3-1/TRBV3-2
size: NA
D: NA
J: TRBJ1-2

CDR3: CASSYGGLTDTQYF
DNA: TGTGCCAGCAGCTACGGGGGGCTCACAGATACGCAGTATTTT
V: TRBV11-3
size: NA
D: NA
J: TRBJ2-3

CDR3: CASSLVGSNYGYTF
DNA: TGCGCCAGCAGCTTGGTGGGCAGCAACTATGGCTACACCTTC
V: TRBV5-1
size: NA
D: NA
J: TRBJ1-2

CDR3: CASSFTGPVYNEQFF
DNA: TGTGCCAGCAGTTTCACAGGTCCGGTCTACAATGAGCAGTTCTTC
V: TRBV6-5
size: NA
D: NA
J: TRBJ2-1

CDR3: CASSEKGARGEQYF
DNA: TGTGCCAGCAGTGAGAAGGGGGCGCGGGGCGAGCAGTACTTC
V: TRBV2
size: NA
D: NA
J: TRBJ2-7

CDR3: CASSYSGHESYEQYF
DNA: TGTGCCAGCAGTTACTCGGGGCACGAGTCCTACGAGCAGTACTTC
V: TRBV6-5
size: NA
D: NA
J: TRBJ2-7

CDR3: CASSEQVQETQYF
DNA: TGTGCCAGCAGTGAACAGGTCCAAGAGACCCAGTACTTC
V: TRBV2
size: NA
D: NA
J: TRBJ2-5

CDR3: CASSQEGTFPVAKNIQYF
DNA: TGCGCCAGCAGCCAAGAAGGAACCTTCCCCGTAGCCAAAAACATTCAGTACTTC
V: TRBV4-3
size: NA
D: NA
J: TRBJ2-4

CDR3: CSVVNQPGRGRYF
DNA: TGCAGCGTTGTAAACCAACCAGGCCGGGGGAGATACTTC
V: TRBV29-1
size: NA
D: NA
J: TRBJ2-7

CDR3: CASSLNRRATEAFF
DNA: TGTGCCAGCAGCCTCAACCGGAGGGCTACTGAAGCTTTCTTT
V: TRBV7-8
size: NA
D: NA
J: TRBJ1-1

CDR3: CSASGRNYGYTF
DNA: TGCAGTGCTAGTGGCCGGAACTATGGCTACACCTTC
V: TRBV20-1
size: once
D: NA
J: TRBJ1-2

CDR3: CASSFRTSGVSDTQYF
DNA: TGTGCCAGCAGCTTTCGGACTAGCGGGGTCTCAGATACGCAGTATTTT
V: TRBV7-9
size: NA
D: TRBD2
J: TRBJ2-3

CDR3: CASSFDGDYGYTF
DNA: TGCGCCAGCAGCTTCGACGGTGACTATGGCTACACCTTC
V: TRBV5-1
size: NA
D: NA
J: TRBJ1-2

CDR3: CAWSVGRSSEAFF
DNA: TGTGCCTGGAGTGTCGGACGGTCTAGCGAAGCTTTCTTT
V: TRBV30
size: once
D: NA
J: TRBJ1-1

CDR3: CASSLPGRRNEQFF
DNA: TGTGCCAGCAGCTTACCGGGACGGCGGAATGAGCAGTTCTTC
V: TRBV11-2
size: NA
D: NA
J: TRBJ2-1

CDR3: CASSRGGPYEQYF
DNA: TGTGCCAGCAGCCGAGGGGGACCCTACGAGCAGTACTTC
V: TRBV5-6
size: NA
D: NA
J: TRBJ2-7

CDR3: CASSPHYPRDTEAFF
DNA: TGTGCCAGCAGCCCGCACTACCCTAGAGACACTGAAGCTTTCTTT
V: TRBV27
size: NA
D: NA
J: TRBJ1-1

CDR3: CASSSPPGVFFGGYTF
DNA: TGTGCCAGTAGTTCCCCCCCGGGAGTCTTTTTCGGTGGCTACACCTTC
V: TRBV19
size: NA
D: NA
J: TRBJ1-2

CDR3: CSVEGNRPHEQYF
DNA: TGCAGCGTTGAGGGAAATAGGCCCCACGAGCAGTACTTC
V: TRBV29-1
size: NA
D: NA
J: TRBJ2-7

CDR3: CASRPTGVIMALHF
DNA: TGTGCCAGTAGACCGACAGGGGTCATTATGGCCCTCCACTTT
V: TRBV19
size: once
D: TRBD1
J: TRBJ1-6

CDR3: CASSAGGYGNQPQHF
DNA: TGTGCCAGCAGCGCAGGGGGGTACGGCAATCAGCCCCAGCATTTT
V: TRBV5-6
size: NA
D: TRBD1
J: TRBJ1-5

CDR3: CASSLKREANYGYTF
DNA: TGTGCCAGCAGCTTGAAACGGGAAGCTAACTATGGCTACACCTTC
V: TRBV5-4
size: NA
D: NA
J: TRBJ1-2